The 20 T cell receptor beta chains listed next were all sequenced from one sample in a study of blood T cell repertoires in COVID-19. The repertoire was sequenced with immunoSEQ multiplex PCR; TCRdb's copy has only in-frame clones and lacks some. The data contain a few hundred thousand clones, over 75% of them singletons. The sample comprised peripheral blood. The origin of the receptors is a woman in her seventies with COVID-19, enrolled during active disease.

The DNA for the CDR3 is TGTGCCAGTAGTATAGCTGTCGGGGATGGCAATCAGCCCCAGCATTTT. Protein sequence: CASSIAVGDGNQPQHF. J is TRBJ1-5 and V is TRBV19; no reliable D call. Germline lookup yields CDR1 LNHDA and CDR2 SQIVND (reference sequence). The CDR3 has 16 amino acids. V gave up 1 base and J gave up 2 bases, with 12 bases separating them. Full variable domain (outside the CDR3, taken from reference TRBV19 and TRBJ1-5): DGGITQSPKYLFRKEGQNVTLSCEQNLNHDAMYWYRQDPGQGLRLIYYSQIVNDFQKGDIAEGYSVSREKKESFPLTVTSAQKNPTAFYLCASSIAVGDGNQPQHFGDGTRLSIL.

Notes on this clone: Given a much more abundant clone one base away, this may be a read error. The rearrangement links TRBV7-6 to TRBJ1-6; D is undetermined. Germline-derived CDR1 and CDR2 are SGHVS and FNYEAQ. The V and J ends lost 1 base and 8 bases respectively, with 6 bases between them. CDR3 length: 13 amino acids. The CDR3 DNA follows: TGTGCCAGCAGCTTAGATCGGGATTCACCCCTCCACTTT. Protein: CASSLDRDSPLHF.

The rearrangement links TRBV5-1 to TRBJ1-1; a weak D match, TRBD1 (6 bases). The CDR3 sequence is 15 residues long. Germline-derived CDR1 and CDR2 are SGHRS and YFSETQ. The V gene lost 2 bases and the J gene lost 2 bases, with 13 bases spanning the gap. CDR3 amino acids: CASSLGPGTNTEAFF. The DNA of the CDR3 is TGCGCCAGCAGCTTAGGTCCAGGGACAAACACTGAAGCTTTCTTT.

The chain couples TRBV30 to TRBJ1-2, with no clear D. The CDR3 extends over 13 amino acids. V lost 0 bases, J lost 8 bases, and 13 bases lay in between. Germline V CDR1 and CDR2: GTSNPN, SVGIG (reference sequence). In DNA, the CDR3 is TGTGCCTGGAGTGTAGTTCCGGGTAGGGGCTACACCTTC. This encodes CAWSVVPGRGYTF.

This rearrangement joins TRBV13 to TRBJ1-1; no clear D gene. Germline CDR1 is PRHDT and CDR2 is FYEKMQ (reference sequence). The germline V and J ends were trimmed by 4 bases and 3 bases, with 15 bases remaining between them. The CDR3 consists of 15 residues. CDR3 bases: TGTGCCAGCAGCTCGAACATTATTCGGGACACTGAAGCTTTCTTT. It encodes CASSSNIIRDTEAFF.

The CDR3 spells CSARMSSEQYF. In DNA, the CDR3 is TGCAGTGCTAGAATGAGTTCCGAGCAGTACTTC. The J gene is TRBJ2-7, the V gene TRBV20-1; D unclear. The CDR3 is 11 residues long. The V end lost 2 bases, the J end lost 6 bases, and 8 bases lay between the germline ends. The germline V gene has CDR1 DFQATT and CDR2 SNEGSKA (reference sequence).

The chain uses TRBV3-1 (or the pseudogene TRBV3-2) and TRBJ1-1, with 9 bases lining up with TRBD1. The CDR3 has 16 amino acids. V lost 3 bases, J lost 1 base, and 6 bases stayed unmatched. The germline V gene encodes CDR1 LGHDT and CDR2 YNNKEL (reference sequence). The CDR3 DNA reads TGTGCCAGCAGCCACGAACTGACAGGGGGGAACACTGAAGCTTTCTTT. It translates to CASSHELTGGNTEAFF.

The chain links TRBV3-1 (or the pseudogene TRBV3-2) to TRBJ2-3; tentative D call: TRBD2 (7 bases). Looked up from germline, CDR1 is LGHDT and CDR2 is YNNKEL (reference sequence). The CDR3 length is 17 residues. Trimming took 1 base from V and 0 from J, leaving 14 bases between them. CDR3 nucleotides: TGTGCCAGCAGCCAAGCGACGGGGGGCACTAGCACAGATACGCAGTATTTT. This gives the protein CASSQATGGTSTDTQYF.

The rearrangement joins TRBV14 to TRBJ1-3; D is undetermined. CDR1 is SGHDN, CDR2 FVKESK, per germline. This CDR3 has 14 amino acids. V was cut by 2 bases and J by 11 bases, with 16 bases left in between. The CDR3 spells CASSQFDNALPIYF. The CDR3 nucleotides are TGTGCCAGCAGCCAATTCGACAACGCGTTACCCATATATTTT.

This sequence joins TRBV18 and TRBJ1-1, with TRBD1 matching 7 bases. This CDR3 comprises 14 residues. Losses at the gene ends were 3 bases for V and 1 base for J; bases not matched to a gene: 2. Germline CDR1 and CDR2: KGHSH and LQKENI. For the CDR3, the DNA is TGTGCCAGCTCACCCAGACAGGGGAACACTGAAGCTTTCTTT. It yields the protein CASSPRQGNTEAFF.

This clone occurred a few times. The chain recombines TRBV5-1 with TRBJ1-1; no definite D call. Germline V lookup: CDR1 SGHRS, CDR2 YFSETQ. V was clipped by 0 bases and J by 0 bases, with 9 bases between them. This CDR3 spans 15 amino acids. In DNA form, the CDR3 reads TGCGCCAGCAGCTTGGCCCGGGGTCTGAACACTGAAGCTTTCTTT. As protein: CASSLARGLNTEAFF.

The rearrangement uses TRBV6-5 and TRBJ2-3; D uncertain. V lost 8 bases and J lost 2, with 8 bases in between. The CDR3 runs 12 residues. Germline CDR1 MNHEY, CDR2 SVGAGI. The CDR3 nucleotides read TGTGCCAGCGGAGCAGACACAGATACGCAGTATTTT. Amino acids: CASGADTDTQYF.

This chain connects TRBV30 to TRBJ2-1; 9 nucleotides line up with TRBD1. Trimming removed 2 bases from V and 8 bases from J; junction bases left unmatched: 10. CDR3 size: 15 residues. CDR1 and CDR2 (germline): GTSNPN, SVGIG (reference sequence). The CDR3 coding sequence is TGTGCCTGGAGTCGTGGGACAGGGTTGGGCGATGAGCAGTTCTTC. Amino acid sequence: CAWSRGTGLGDEQFF.

J is TRBJ2-3 and V is TRBV29-1, with TRBD1 identical over 10 bases. The V gene's germline CDR1 is SQVTM and CDR2 ANQGSEA. CDR3 length: 16 amino acids. V was pared by 3 bases and J by 0 bases, with 6 bases of the junction left unmatched. CDR3 residues: CSVEVWGQGSTDTQYF. CDR3 nucleotides: TGCAGCGTTGAGGTGTGGGGACAGGGGAGCACAGATACGCAGTATTTT.

The chain recombines TRBV3-1 (or the pseudogene TRBV3-2) with TRBJ2-7; 7 nucleotides agree with TRBD2. V lost 4 bases and J lost 7; bases outside the gene matches: 10. The CDR3 has 14 amino acids. Germline V gene data show CDR1 as LGHDT and CDR2 as YNNKEL (reference sequence). CDR3 nucleotides: TGTGCCAGCAGCCTCCCTAGCGGCAAGGGGGAGCAGTACTTC. This translates into CASSLPSGKGEQYF.

The chain employs TRBV6-4 and TRBJ1-2, with TRBD1 matching over 9 bases. The CDR3 spans 14 residues. J gave up 4 bases and V 3 bases, and 3 bases lay outside the gene matches. CDR1 is MRHNA, CDR2 SNTAGT, per germline. The CDR3 loop reads CASSEGTGTYGYTF. CDR3 nucleotides: TGTGCCAGCAGTGAAGGGACAGGGACCTATGGCTACACCTTC.

CDR3 sequence reads: CSVEGQGFGELFF. CDR3 sequence (DNA): TGCAGCGTTGAGGGACAGGGATTCGGGGAGCTGTTTTTT. This chain links TRBV29-1 with TRBJ2-2, with 9 bases fitting TRBD1. Trimming cost V 3 bases and J 7 bases; bases outside gene matches: 3. Germline CDR1 reads SQVTM; CDR2 reads ANQGSEA. The CDR3 consists of 13 residues.

The V gene is TRBV18, the J gene TRBJ1-1, with D possibly matching TRBD1 (6 bases). CDR1 and CDR2 (germline): KGHSH, LQKENI. Trimming shortened V by 3 bases and J by 1 base, and 15 bases separated the two germline ends. The CDR3 has 16 residues. Here the CDR3 reads CASSPRSGHRNTEAFF. CDR3 in DNA: TGTGCCAGCTCACCCCGCTCGGGACACAGGAACACTGAAGCTTTCTTT.

This chain connects TRBV18 to TRBJ2-5; 9 bases align to TRBD2. Trimming removed 1 base from V and 5 bases from J; junction bases left unmatched: 5. Per germline, CDR1 KGHSH and CDR2 LQKENI. This CDR3 contains 15 residues. The CDR3 is CASSPLSGSWETQYF. CDR3 DNA: TGTGCCAGCTCACCACTTAGCGGGAGCTGGGAGACCCAGTACTTC.

The rearrangement joins TRBV10-3 to TRBJ2-5; 10 bases fit TRBD2. V dropped 0 bases and J dropped 5; count of bases not matched to a gene: 3. The CDR3 runs to 15 residues. Germline assignment: CDR1 ENHRY and CDR2 SYGVKD. As DNA, the CDR3 is TGTGCCATCAGTGAGTCGACTAGCGGGTGGGAGACCCAGTACTTC. As protein: CAISESTSGWETQYF.